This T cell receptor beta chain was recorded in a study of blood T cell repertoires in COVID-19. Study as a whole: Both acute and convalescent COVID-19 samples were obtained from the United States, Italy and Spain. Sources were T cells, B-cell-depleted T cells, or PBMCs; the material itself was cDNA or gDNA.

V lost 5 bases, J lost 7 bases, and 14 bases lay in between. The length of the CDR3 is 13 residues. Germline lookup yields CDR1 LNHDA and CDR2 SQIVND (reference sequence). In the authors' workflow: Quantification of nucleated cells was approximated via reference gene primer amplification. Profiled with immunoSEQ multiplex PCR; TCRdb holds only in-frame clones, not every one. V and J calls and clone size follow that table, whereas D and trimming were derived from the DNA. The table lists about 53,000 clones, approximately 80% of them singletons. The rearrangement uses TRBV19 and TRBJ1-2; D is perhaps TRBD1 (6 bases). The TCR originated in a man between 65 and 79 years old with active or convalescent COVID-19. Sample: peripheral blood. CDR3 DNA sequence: TGTGCCAGTAGTCCCCCCCGGGGGGCTGGCTACACCTTC. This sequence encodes CASSPPRGAGYTF.